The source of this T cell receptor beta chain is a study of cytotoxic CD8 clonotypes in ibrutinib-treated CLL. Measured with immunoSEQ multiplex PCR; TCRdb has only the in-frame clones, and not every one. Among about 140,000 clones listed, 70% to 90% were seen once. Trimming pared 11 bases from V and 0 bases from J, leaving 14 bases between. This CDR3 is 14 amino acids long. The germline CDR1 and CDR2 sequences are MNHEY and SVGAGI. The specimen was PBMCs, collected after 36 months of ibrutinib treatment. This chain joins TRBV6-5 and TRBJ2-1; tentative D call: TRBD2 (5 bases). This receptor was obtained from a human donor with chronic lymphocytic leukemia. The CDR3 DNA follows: TGTGCCGCTTGCGTCGGGAACTCCTACAATGAGCAGTTCTTC. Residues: CAACVGNSYNEQFF.